This T cell receptor beta chain was sequenced during a study of blood T cell repertoires in COVID-19. Study summary: PBMCs, B-cell-depleted T cells, or T cells provided the cDNA or gDNA that made up the material.

Patients from Seattle were sampled longitudinally, starting during active infection. There are 14 residues in the CDR3. CDR1 and CDR2 from the germline V gene are LGHDT and YNNKEL (reference sequence). V shed 4 bases, J shed 7 bases, and the junction held 6 bases outside the gene matches. Profiling relied on immunoSEQ multiplex PCR, and the TCRdb table lists in-frame clones only, not all of them. The data hold 200,000 to 300,000 clones, with around 86% observed a single time. This rearrangement joins TRBV3-1 (or the pseudogene TRBV3-2) to TRBJ2-1; 8 bases are a match to TRBD2. This sequence was found in a woman aged 55-75 years with COVID-19, enrolled during active disease. Sequenced: peripheral blood. This CDR3 is CASSRSGSGNEQFF. The CDR3 DNA reads TGTGCCAGCAGCCGGAGCGGGAGCGGGAATGAGCAGTTCTTC.